Listed below are T cell receptor beta chains from one sample, sequenced in a study of Ad26.COV2.S vaccination and SARS-CoV-2 variants. Sequenced by immunoSEQ multiplex PCR; TCRdb stores in-frame clones only, minus some. The data hold about 480,000 clones, with around 88% observed a single time. The sample consisted of peripheral blood, taken in a trial of Ad26.COV2.S vaccine versus placebo. The receptors were gathered from a person aged 18-60 years who received the Ad26.COV2.S COVID-19 vaccine or a placebo. Each CDR3 is given without its conserved first and last residue.

J	length	V	CDR3
TRBJ2-3	15	TRBV19	ASSIGGQAASRDTQY
TRBJ1-1	11	TRBV12-3/TRBV12-4	ASSPTPRARAF
TRBJ2-5	14	TRBV28	ASRPLGTARKETQY
TRBJ1-5	15	TRBV5-6	ASSLSEGGYSNQPQH
TRBJ1-3	11	TRBV28	ASSPGQGVAIY
TRBJ2-1	13	TRBV10-3	AISEDRGFGDEQF
TRBJ1-1	10	TRBV18	ASSPPQGTSF
TRBJ1-1	12	TRBV6-5	ASSNRASFTEAF
TRBJ2-7	13	TRBV4-1	ASSQALTRTYEQY
TRBJ2-7	11	TRBV7-2	ASSLAGGVEQY
TRBJ1-1	12	TRBV6-2/TRBV6-3	ASSYVGGDTEAF
TRBJ2-1	12	TRBV11-1	ASGGDSTTAEQF
TRBJ1-4	12	TRBV27	ASTDGTRNEKLF
TRBJ2-2	10	TRBV9	ASSLPRAELF
TRBJ1-1	11	TRBV19	ASSPRGVDEAF
TRBJ2-5	11	TRBV12-3/TRBV12-4	ASSRQGREAQY
TRBJ2-1	9	TRBV24-1	ATSELHEQF
TRBJ1-2	10	TRBV5-8	ASSPRGRGYT
TRBJ2-1	12	TRBV6-6	ASSSPSGPNEQF
TRBJ1-1	11	TRBV3-1/TRBV3-2	ASSQRQGVEAF
TRBJ2-7	13	TRBV27	ASRASGRRSGEQY
TRBJ2-5	12	TRBV3-1/TRBV3-2	ASSQASWRETQY
TRBJ2-7	12	TRBV2	ASGDRRSSYEQY
TRBJ1-2	12	TRBV28	AIVRQGAPYGYT